This entry features one TCR beta chain sequence. Its cognate antigen has yet to be identified. Within one base of it there is no much larger clone, and no base qualities were kept. The CDR3 regions of human TCRbeta chains were analyzed by immunosequencing. Turning to the authors' computational methods: TCRs in the repertoires were compared against a reference library of SARS-CoV-2-specific TCRs that had been generated with the MIRA antigen-specificity platform. Breadth meant the fraction of unique TCRs that were SARS-CoV-2-associated, whereas depth meant the fraction of total T cells that were SARS-CoV-2-associated. Using the MIRA data, each spike-specific TCR was mapped to the spike region that the TCR reacts to and placed in a CD4 or CD8 class. Log10-transformed breadth and depth values were compared by one-way ANOVA with Sidak's multiple comparisons tests. As stored in TCRdb, this immuneACCESS dataset retains in-frame rearrangements with V and J assigned. A fraction of the clones does not appear; measured against another copy, unresolved V genes explain less than half of the discrepancy, and the remainder lacks a known reason. D and trimming come from the DNA, and the V and J calls and clone size come from that table. The sample table shows about 150,000 clones, and about nine tenths are seen once. Approximately 9% of the sample is in the top ten clones.

This specimen's time point label, per the study, means: about 28 days (+/-7) after the second vaccine dose. Because spike-specific TCR depth and breadth did not differ between the two schedules, AZD1222 recipients who got a second dose at roughly 4 weeks were pooled with those who got a second dose at roughly 12 weeks. Vaccinee samples were obtained from the UK trials COV001 and COV002, which included a single-blind randomized controlled phase 2/3 trial of AZD1222 (ChAdOx1 nCoV-19) in healthy adults. For TCRbeta chain sequencing, PBMC samples from trial participants were taken at day 0 and at day 28 after the second dose. From the cysteine through the phenylalanine, the CDR3 covers 20 amino acids. This entry keeps only the CDR3 DNA: 60 bases, framed from base 1. CDR1 and CDR2, per the germline V gene (reference sequence), are GTSNPN and SVGIG. The V end loses 3 bases and the J end loses 1 base, and a stretch of 28 bases separates them.

The data derive from a study of T cell responses to AZD1222 COVID-19 vaccine (dated by TCRdb to the early 2020s). Looking at the study overall: A total of just over 230 trial participants underwent TCR sequencing, of whom 207 had received two doses of AZD1222 and roughly 26 had received two doses of the MenACWY control vaccine. Trial participants were enrolled by age into subgroups of 18-55, 56-69 and 70-plus years, and around 150, 28 and 57 TCR-sequenced participants, respectively, were included in these subgroups. The study at large found these results: Conclusions about previously exposed vaccinees are limited, since just a handful of AZD1222 recipients were seropositive for SARS-CoV-2 at baseline. The 56-69-year group was small, and its depth increase did not reach significance, likely because of low power. After two AZD1222 doses, spike-specific TCR breadth and depth were significantly higher than at day 0 and than in MenACWY recipients. Epitopes outside the regions mutated in the B.1.351 and B.1.1.7 variants were reportedly recognized by nearly half of the unique spike-specific TCRs. Participants were mostly white British, with more females than males. The authors suggested clonal diversity may have been underestimated. No day 14 peak-response samples were available, so repertoires were characterized only after the peak T cell response. Vaccine-associated CD4 TCRs spanned the whole spike protein, with dominant responses in regions 160-218 and 743-854.

The V gene is TRBV30 and the J gene is TRBJ1-5; there is no confident call for the D gene. The receptor was derived from an adult who received the AZD1222 COVID-19 vaccine. The material was peripheral blood, obtained 28 days after the second AZD1222 dose. The CDR3 amino acid sequence is: CAWSAVDLRPQFRSNQPQHF. In nucleotide form, the sequence is TGTGCCTGGAGCGCAGTTGACCTTCGACCCCAGTTTAGGAGCAATCAGCCCCAGCATTTT.